This T cell receptor (beta chain) was profiled in a study of blood T cell repertoires in COVID-19. Study-wide background: Acute-phase and convalescent COVID-19 samples originated in the United States, Italy and Spain. Nucleic acid was either cDNA or gDNA, and it came from T cells, B-cell-depleted T cells, or PBMCs.

Per the original methods: It was from reference gene primer amplification that nucleated cell counts were estimated. Profiled with immunoSEQ multiplex PCR; TCRdb holds only in-frame clones, not every one. D and trimming come from the DNA, and the V and J calls and clone size come from that table. The sample has around 94,000 clones; about nine tenths are singletons. This CDR3 spans 14 amino acids. Trimming cost V 6 bases and J 7 bases, with 13 bases left between them. Looked up from germline, CDR1 is MNHEY and CDR2 is SVGAGI. In Seattle, patients joined the study during active infection and were tracked longitudinally.

The receptor's source is a woman between 45 and 60 years old with COVID-19, enrolled during active disease. The rearrangement links TRBV6-5 to TRBJ1-6, with D possibly matching TRBD1 (6 bases). Sequenced: peripheral blood. The CDR3 coding sequence is TGTGCCAGCAGAGTTCAGGGGTGGAATTCACCCCTCCACTTT. This codes for CASRVQGWNSPLHF.